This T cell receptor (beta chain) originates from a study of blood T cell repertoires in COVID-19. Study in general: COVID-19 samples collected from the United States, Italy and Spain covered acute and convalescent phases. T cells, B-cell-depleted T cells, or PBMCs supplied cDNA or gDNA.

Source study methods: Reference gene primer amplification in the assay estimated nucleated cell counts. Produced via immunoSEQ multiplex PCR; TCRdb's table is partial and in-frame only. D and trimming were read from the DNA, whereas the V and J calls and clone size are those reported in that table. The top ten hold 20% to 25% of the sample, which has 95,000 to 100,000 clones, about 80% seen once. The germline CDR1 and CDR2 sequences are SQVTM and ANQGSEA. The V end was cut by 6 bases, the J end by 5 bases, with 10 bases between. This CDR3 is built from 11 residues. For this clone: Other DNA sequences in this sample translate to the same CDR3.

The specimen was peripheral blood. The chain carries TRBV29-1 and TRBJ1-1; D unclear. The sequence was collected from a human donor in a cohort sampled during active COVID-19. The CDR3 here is CSVRGNTEAFF. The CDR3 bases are TGCAGCGTGCGAGGTAATACTGAAGCTTTCTTT.